The clone carrying this T cell receptor (beta chain) was counted once. The repertoire was sequenced with immunoSEQ multiplex PCR; TCRdb's copy has only in-frame clones and lacks some. This sample has about 27,000 clones, with around 83% found just once. The data stem from a study of blood T cell repertoires in COVID-19. Trimming left V 3 bases short and J 6 bases short, with 8 bases between. The CDR3 extends over 12 amino acids. Specimen: peripheral blood. V is TRBV12-3 or TRBV12-4 and J is TRBJ1-2; D gene ambiguous. The sequence was collected from a man between 65 and 80 years old with active COVID-19. CDR3 in amino acids: CASSFTVHGYTF. The CDR3 nucleotides are TGTGCCAGCAGTTTTACGGTTCATGGCTACACCTTC.